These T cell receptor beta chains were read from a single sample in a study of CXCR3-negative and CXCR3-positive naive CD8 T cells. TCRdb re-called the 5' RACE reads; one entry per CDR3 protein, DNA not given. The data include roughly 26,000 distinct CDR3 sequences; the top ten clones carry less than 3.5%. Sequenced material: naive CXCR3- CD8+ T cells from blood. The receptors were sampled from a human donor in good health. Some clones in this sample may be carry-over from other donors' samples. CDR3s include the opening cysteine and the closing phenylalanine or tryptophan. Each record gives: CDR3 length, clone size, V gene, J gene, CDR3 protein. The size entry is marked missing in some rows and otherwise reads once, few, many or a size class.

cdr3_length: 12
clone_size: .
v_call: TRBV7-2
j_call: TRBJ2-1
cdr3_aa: CASSFQDNEQFF

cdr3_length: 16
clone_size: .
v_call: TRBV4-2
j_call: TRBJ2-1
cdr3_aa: CASSQATEGAYNEQFF

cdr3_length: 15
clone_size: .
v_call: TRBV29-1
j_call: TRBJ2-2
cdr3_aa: CSVEKGGRNTGELFF

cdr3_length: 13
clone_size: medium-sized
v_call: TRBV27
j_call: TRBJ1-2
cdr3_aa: CASRPGGASGYTF

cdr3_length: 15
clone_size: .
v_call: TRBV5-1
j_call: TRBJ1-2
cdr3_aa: CASSLAGTGIYGYTF

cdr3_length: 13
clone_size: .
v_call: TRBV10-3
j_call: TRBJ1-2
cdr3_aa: CAISDGSGYGYTF

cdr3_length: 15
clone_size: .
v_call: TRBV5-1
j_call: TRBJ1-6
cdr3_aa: CASSLEIDGDSPLHF

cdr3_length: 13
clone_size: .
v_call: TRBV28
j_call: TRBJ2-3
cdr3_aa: CASKGVPTNTQYF

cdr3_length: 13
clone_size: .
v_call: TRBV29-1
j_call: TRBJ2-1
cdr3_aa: CSVETGLPYEQFF

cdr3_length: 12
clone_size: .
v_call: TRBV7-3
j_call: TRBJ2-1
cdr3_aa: CASSDSGNEQFF

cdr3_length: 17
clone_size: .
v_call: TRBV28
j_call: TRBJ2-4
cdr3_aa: CASSPGTGSWAKNIQYF

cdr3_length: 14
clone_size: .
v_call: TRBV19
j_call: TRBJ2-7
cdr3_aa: CASSIARGGYEQYF

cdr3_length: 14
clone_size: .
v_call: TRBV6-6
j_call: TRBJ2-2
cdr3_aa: CASSVDGNTGELFF

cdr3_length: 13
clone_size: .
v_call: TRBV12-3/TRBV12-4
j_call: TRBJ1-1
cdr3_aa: CASSPRQVPEAFF

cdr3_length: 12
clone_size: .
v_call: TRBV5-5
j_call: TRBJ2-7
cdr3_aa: CASSRTDYEQYF

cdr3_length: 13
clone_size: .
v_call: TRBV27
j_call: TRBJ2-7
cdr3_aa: CASARDTAYEQYF

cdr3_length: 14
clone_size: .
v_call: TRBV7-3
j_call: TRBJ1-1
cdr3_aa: CASSPAGMNTEAFF

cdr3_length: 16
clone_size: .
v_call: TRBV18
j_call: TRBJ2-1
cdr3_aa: CASSDSQAGVLNEQFF

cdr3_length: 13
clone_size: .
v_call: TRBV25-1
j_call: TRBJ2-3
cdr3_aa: CASSTTEVDTQYF

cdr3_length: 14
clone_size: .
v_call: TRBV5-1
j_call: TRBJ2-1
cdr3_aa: CASSPWTASDEQFF

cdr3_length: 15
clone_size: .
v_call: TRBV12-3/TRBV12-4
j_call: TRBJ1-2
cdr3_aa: CASSLSPPGDYGYTF

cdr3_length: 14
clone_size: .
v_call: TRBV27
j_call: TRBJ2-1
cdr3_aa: CASSFEGGGDEQFF

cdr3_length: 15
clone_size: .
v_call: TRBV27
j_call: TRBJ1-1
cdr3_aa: CASNAVGRLNTEAFF

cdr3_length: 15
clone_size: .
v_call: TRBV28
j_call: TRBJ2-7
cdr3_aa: CASSGVSDGTYEQYF

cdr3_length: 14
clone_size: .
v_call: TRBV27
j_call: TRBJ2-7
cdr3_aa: CASSLIGAHYEQYF

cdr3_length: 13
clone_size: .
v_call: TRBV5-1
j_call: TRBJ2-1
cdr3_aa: CASSLDWGAEQFF

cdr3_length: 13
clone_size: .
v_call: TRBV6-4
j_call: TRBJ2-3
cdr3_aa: CASSDGRVDTQYF

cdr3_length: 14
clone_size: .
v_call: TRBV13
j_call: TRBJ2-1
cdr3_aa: CASRGQGWSNEQFF

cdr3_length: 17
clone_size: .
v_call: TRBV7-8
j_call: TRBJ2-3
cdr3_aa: CASSLYQGGAVTDTQYF

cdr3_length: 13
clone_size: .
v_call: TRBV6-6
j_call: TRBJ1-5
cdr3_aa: CASLWERNQPQHF

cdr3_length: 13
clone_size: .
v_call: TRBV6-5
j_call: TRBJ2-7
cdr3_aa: CASRRLGAYEQYF

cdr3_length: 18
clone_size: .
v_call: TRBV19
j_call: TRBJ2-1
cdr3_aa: CASSMAWSSGGNYNEQFF

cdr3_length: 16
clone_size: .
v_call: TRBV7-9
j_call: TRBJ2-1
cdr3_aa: CASSLSRTFSYNEQFF

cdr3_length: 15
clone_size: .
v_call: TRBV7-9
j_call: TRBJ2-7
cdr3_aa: CASSSTSGSSYEQYF

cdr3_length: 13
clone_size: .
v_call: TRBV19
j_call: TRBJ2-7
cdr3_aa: CASSMTTSYEQYF

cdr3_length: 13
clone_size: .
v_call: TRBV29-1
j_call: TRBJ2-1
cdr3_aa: CSAPGQHYNEQFF

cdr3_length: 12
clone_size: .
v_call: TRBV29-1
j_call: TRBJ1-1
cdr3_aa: CSVEDPTEYPIF

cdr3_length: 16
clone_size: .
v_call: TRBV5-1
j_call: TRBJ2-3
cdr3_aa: CASSLVSASLTDTQYF

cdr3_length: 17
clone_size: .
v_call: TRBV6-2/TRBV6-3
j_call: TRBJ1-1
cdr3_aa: CASSYSSLAGVNTEAFF

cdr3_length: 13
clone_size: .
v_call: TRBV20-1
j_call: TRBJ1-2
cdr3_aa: CSARVPGNYGYTF

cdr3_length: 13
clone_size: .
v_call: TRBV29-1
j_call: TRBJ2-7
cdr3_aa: CSVGSVSSYEQYF

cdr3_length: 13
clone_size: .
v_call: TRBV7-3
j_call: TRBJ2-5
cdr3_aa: CASSLILKETQYF

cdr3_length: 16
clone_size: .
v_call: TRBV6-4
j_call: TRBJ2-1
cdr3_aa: CASSDSRLAASNEQFF

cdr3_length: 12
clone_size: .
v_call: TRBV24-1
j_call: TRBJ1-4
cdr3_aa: CATSDLNEKLFF